This TCR beta chain came from a study of T cell responses to AZD1222 COVID-19 vaccine. The study's findings and limits: Repertoire samples came only from after the peak T cell response. Two AZD1222 administrations were followed by greater Spike-specific TCR breadth and depth. There were mostly white British donors and more females than males, and clonal diversity was possibly underestimated. Baseline antibody screening turned up just five to seven seropositive AZD1222 recipients.

V was trimmed by 2 bases and J by 0 bases, leaving 7 bases between them. Looked up from germline, CDR1 is MNHEY and CDR2 is SVGAGI. CDR3 length: 14 amino acids. Concerning this clone: What it binds is unknown.

Profiled with immunoSEQ multiplex PCR; TCRdb holds only in-frame clones, not every one. The sample shows some 130,000 clones, roughly 90% of them seen only once. This sample comprised peripheral blood, obtained 28 days after the second AZD1222 dose. This clonotype was sampled from an adult who received the AZD1222 COVID-19 vaccine. V is TRBV6-5 and J is TRBJ2-5; no reliable D call. The CDR3, as DNA: TGTGCCAGCAGTTACGCGAAGTACCAAGAGACCCAGTACTTC. It codes for CASSYAKYQETQYF.